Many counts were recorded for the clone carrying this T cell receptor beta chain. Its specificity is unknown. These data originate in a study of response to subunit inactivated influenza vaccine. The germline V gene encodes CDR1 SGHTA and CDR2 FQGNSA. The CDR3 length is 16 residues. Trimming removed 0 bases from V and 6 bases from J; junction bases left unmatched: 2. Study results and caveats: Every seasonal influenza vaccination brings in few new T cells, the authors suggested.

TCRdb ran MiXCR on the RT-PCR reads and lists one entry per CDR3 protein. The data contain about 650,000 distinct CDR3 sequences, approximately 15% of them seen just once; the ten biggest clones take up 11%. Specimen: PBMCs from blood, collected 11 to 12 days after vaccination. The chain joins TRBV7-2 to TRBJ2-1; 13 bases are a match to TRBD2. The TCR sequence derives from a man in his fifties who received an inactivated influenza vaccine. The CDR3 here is CASSLAGLAGVNEQFF. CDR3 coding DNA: TGTGCCAGCAGCTTAGCAGGACTAGCGGGGGTCAATGAGCAGTTCTTC.